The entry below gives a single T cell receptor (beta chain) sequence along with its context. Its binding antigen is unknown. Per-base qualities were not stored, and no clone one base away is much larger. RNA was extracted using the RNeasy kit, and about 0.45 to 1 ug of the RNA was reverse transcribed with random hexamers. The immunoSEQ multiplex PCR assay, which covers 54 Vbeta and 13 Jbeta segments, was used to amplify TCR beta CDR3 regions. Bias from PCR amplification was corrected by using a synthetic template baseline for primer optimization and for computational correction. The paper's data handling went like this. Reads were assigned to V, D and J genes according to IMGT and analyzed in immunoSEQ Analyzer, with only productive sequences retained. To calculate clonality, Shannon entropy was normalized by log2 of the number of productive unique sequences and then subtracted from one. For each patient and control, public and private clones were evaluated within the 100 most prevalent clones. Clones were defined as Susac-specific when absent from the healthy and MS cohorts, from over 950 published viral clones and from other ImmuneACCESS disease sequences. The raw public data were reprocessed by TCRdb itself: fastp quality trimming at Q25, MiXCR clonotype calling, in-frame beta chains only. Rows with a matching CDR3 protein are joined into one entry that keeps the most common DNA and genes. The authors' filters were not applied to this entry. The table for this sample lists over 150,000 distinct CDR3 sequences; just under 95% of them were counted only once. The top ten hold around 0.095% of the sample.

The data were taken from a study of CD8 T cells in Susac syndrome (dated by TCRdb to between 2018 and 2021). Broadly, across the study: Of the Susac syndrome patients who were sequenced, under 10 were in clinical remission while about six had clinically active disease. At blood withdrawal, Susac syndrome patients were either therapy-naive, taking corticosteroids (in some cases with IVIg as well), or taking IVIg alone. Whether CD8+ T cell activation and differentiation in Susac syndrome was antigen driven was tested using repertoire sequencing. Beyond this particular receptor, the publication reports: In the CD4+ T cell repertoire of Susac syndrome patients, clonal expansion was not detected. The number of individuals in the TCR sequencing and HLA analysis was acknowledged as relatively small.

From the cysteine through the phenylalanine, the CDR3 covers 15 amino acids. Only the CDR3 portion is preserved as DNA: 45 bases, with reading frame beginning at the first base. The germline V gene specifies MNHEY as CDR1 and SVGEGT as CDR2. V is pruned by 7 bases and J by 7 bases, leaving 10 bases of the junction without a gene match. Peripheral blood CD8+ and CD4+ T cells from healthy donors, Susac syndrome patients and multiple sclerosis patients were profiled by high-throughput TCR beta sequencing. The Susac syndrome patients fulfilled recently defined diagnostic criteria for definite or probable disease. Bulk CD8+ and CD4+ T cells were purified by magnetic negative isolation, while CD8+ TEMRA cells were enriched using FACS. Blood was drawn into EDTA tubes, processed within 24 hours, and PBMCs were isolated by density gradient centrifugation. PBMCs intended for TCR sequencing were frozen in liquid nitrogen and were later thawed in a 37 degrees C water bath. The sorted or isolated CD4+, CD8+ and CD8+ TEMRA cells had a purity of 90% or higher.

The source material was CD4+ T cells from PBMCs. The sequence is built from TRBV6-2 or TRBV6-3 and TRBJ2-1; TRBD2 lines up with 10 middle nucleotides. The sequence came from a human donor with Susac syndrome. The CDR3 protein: CASTLRLAGRNEQFF. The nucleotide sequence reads TGTGCCAGCACCCTTAGACTAGCGGGTCGGAATGAGCAGTTCTTC.